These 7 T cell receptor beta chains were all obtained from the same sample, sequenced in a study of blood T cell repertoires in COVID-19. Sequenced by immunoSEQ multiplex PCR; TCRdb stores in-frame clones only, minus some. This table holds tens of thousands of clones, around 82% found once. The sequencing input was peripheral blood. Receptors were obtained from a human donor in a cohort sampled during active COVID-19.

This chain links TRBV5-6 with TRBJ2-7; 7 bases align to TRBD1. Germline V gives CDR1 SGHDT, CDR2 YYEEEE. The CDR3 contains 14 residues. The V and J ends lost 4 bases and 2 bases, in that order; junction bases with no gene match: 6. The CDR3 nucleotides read TGTGCCAGCAGCCTACTACAGGGGACCTACGAGCAGTACTTC. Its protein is CASSLLQGTYEQYF.

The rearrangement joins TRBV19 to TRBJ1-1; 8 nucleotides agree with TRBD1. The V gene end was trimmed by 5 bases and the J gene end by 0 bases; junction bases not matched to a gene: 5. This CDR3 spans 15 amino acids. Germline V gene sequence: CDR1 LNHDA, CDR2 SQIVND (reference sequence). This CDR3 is CASSLQGALNTEAFF. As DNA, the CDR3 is TGTGCCAGTAGTCTCCAGGGGGCCCTGAACACTGAAGCTTTCTTT.

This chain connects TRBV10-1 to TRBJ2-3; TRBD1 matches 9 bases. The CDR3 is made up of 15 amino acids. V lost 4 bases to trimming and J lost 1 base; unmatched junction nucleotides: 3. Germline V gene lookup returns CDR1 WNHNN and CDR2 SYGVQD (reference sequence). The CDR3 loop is CASSVRTGGTDTQYF. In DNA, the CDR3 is TGCGCCAGCAGTGTGAGGACAGGGGGCACAGATACGCAGTATTTT.

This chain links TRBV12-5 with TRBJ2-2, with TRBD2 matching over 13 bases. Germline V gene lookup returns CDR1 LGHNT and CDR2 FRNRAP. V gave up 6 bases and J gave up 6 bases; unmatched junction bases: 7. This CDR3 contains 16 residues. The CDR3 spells CASGTTSGGAAGELFF. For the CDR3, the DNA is TGTGCTAGTGGAACTACTAGCGGGGGGGCCGCCGGGGAGCTGTTTTTT.

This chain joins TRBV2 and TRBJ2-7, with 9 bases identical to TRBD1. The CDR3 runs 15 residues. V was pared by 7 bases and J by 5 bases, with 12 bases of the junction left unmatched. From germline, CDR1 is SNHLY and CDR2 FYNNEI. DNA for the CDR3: TGTGCCAGCATGGGGGACAGGGTCTTAGTCCACGAGCAGTACTTC. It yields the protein CASMGDRVLVHEQYF. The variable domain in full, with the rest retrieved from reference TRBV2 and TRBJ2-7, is EPEVTQTPSHQVTQMGQEVILRCVPISNHLYFYWYRQILGQKVEFLVSFYNNEISEKSEIFDDQFSVERPDGSNFTLKIRSTKLEDSAMYFCASMGDRVLVHEQYFGPGTRLTVT.

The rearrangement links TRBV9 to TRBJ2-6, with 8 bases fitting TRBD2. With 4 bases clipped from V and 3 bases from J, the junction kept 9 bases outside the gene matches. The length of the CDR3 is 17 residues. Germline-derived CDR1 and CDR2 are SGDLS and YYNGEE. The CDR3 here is CASSPRAGEVGANVLTF. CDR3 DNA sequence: TGTGCCAGCAGCCCGAGAGCGGGGGAGGTTGGGGCCAACGTCCTGACTTTC.

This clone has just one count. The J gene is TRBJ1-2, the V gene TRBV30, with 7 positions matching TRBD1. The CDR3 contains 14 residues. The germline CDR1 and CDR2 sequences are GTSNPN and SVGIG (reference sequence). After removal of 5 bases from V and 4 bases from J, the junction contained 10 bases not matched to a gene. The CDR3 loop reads CAWYDREWSYGYTF. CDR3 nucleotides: TGTGCCTGGTACGACAGGGAATGGAGCTATGGCTACACCTTC.